A selection of T cell receptor beta chains follows, all from one sample in a study of CD8 T cells in ankylosing spondylitis. Using its own MiXCR run on the 5' RACE reads, TCRdb lists one record per CDR3 protein. This table has under 250,000 distinct CDR3 sequences, roughly 6.6% appearing once. Source material: blood, either unsorted or a sorted T cell fraction (not recorded which). These receptor sequences come from a male donor with ankylosing spondylitis. Each CDR3 is given with its conserved first and last residue. The order of the fields is D gene, V gene, clone size, J gene, CDR3 protein, CDR3 DNA. The D gene is left open where the match is weak. A clone size is listed for some rows: how often the clone was seen (once, few, many), or a class if it is expanded.

d_call: TRBD1; v_call: TRBV24-1; clone_size: many; j_call: TRBJ1-5; cdr3_aa: CATRGQGRNQPQHF; cdr3_nt: TGTGCCACCCGGGGACAGGGAAGGAATCAGCCCCAGCATTTT
d_call: NA; v_call: TRBV28; clone_size: many; j_call: TRBJ1-5; cdr3_aa: CASRGREYSNQPQHF; cdr3_nt: TGTGCCAGCAGGGGCCGGGAATATAGCAATCAGCCCCAGCATTTT
d_call: NA; v_call: TRBV7-9; clone_size: many; j_call: TRBJ1-2; cdr3_aa: CASSPGVGYTF; cdr3_nt: TGTGCCAGCAGCCCAGGGGTTGGCTACACCTTC
d_call: NA; v_call: TRBV6-2/TRBV6-3; clone_size: many; j_call: TRBJ2-7; cdr3_aa: CASREYREQYF; cdr3_nt: TGTGCCAGCAGGGAGTACCGCGAGCAGTACTTC
d_call: NA; v_call: TRBV20-1; clone_size: many; j_call: TRBJ2-5; cdr3_aa: CSARETAKGGETQYF; cdr3_nt: TGCAGTGCTAGAGAAACCGCGAAGGGGGGAGAGACCCAGTACTTC
d_call: NA; v_call: TRBV11-2; clone_size: few; j_call: TRBJ1-2; cdr3_aa: CASSSILSRPPNYGYTF; cdr3_nt: TGTGCCAGCAGCTCGATTCTGAGCCGCCCTCCTAACTATGGCTACACCTTC
d_call: NA; v_call: TRBV7-6; clone_size: many; j_call: TRBJ2-1; cdr3_aa: CASSLATVRQFF; cdr3_nt: TGTGCCAGCAGCTTAGCGACCGTGAGGCAGTTCTTC
d_call: TRBD1; v_call: TRBV6-4; clone_size: many; j_call: TRBJ2-2; cdr3_aa: CASSPMMNRGPTGELFF; cdr3_nt: TGTGCCAGCAGCCCCATGATGAACAGGGGGCCAACCGGGGAGCTGTTTTTT
d_call: TRBD2; v_call: TRBV11-1; clone_size: NA; j_call: TRBJ2-3; cdr3_aa: CASTVAYADGTSDTDTQYF; cdr3_nt: TGTGCCAGCACTGTGGCGTATGCTGATGGGACTAGCGATACAGATACGCAGTATTTT
d_call: TRBD2; v_call: TRBV14; clone_size: NA; j_call: TRBJ2-7; cdr3_aa: CASSHFSGSITYEQYF; cdr3_nt: TGTGCCAGCAGCCATTTCAGCGGGAGTATCACCTACGAGCAGTACTTC
d_call: NA; v_call: TRBV3-1; clone_size: many; j_call: TRBJ1-2; cdr3_aa: CASSQAPGRGGYTF; cdr3_nt: TGTGCCAGCAGCCAAGCCCCAGGGAGGGGTGGCTACACCTTC
d_call: TRBD2; v_call: TRBV9; clone_size: few; j_call: TRBJ2-1; cdr3_aa: CASSALAGGIYNEQFF; cdr3_nt: TGTGCCAGCAGCGCCTTAGCGGGAGGTATCTACAATGAGCAGTTCTTC
d_call: TRBD2; v_call: TRBV7-3; clone_size: NA; j_call: TRBJ2-3; cdr3_aa: CASSLGGGMDTQYF; cdr3_nt: TGTGCCAGCAGCTTAGGCGGGGGGATGGATACGCAGTATTTT
d_call: TRBD1; v_call: TRBV2; clone_size: many; j_call: TRBJ1-2; cdr3_aa: CASSLQDRGSLYGYTF; cdr3_nt: TGTGCCAGCAGTTTACAGGACAGGGGGTCCCTTTATGGCTACACCTTC
d_call: NA; v_call: TRBV27; clone_size: few; j_call: TRBJ1-1; cdr3_aa: CASSPWGQGNSEAFF; cdr3_nt: TGTGCCAGCAGTCCTTGGGGCCAGGGTAACTCTGAAGCTTTCTTT
d_call: NA; v_call: TRBV28; clone_size: many; j_call: TRBJ1-5; cdr3_aa: CASTVPRNNQPQHF; cdr3_nt: TGTGCCAGCACCGTACCCCGGAACAATCAGCCCCAGCATTTT
d_call: NA; v_call: TRBV6-5; clone_size: NA; j_call: TRBJ2-1; cdr3_aa: CASSYSRVVASYNEQFF; cdr3_nt: TGTGCCAGCAGTTACTCGAGGGTAGTGGCCTCCTACAATGAGCAGTTCTTC
d_call: NA; v_call: TRBV5-1; clone_size: many; j_call: TRBJ1-1; cdr3_aa: CASSPGISPRHTEAFF; cdr3_nt: TGCGCCAGCAGCCCGGGGATCTCACCACGTCACACTGAAGCTTTCTTT
d_call: TRBD2; v_call: TRBV29-1; clone_size: many; j_call: TRBJ2-5; cdr3_aa: CSTSGLVLTWETQYF; cdr3_nt: TGCAGCACATCGGGACTAGTCCTAACCTGGGAGACCCAGTACTTC
d_call: NA; v_call: TRBV12-3/TRBV12-4; clone_size: many; j_call: TRBJ1-5; cdr3_aa: CASCLGDQPQHF; cdr3_nt: TGTGCCAGCTGCTTGGGGGATCAGCCCCAGCATTTT
d_call: NA; v_call: TRBV27; clone_size: medium-sized; j_call: TRBJ2-3; cdr3_aa: CASKWGGVMGTDTQYF; cdr3_nt: TGTGCCAGCAAATGGGGGGGCGTCATGGGCACAGATACGCAGTATTTT
d_call: NA; v_call: TRBV7-9; clone_size: NA; j_call: TRBJ2-1; cdr3_aa: CASSPGLRLGEQFF; cdr3_nt: TGTGCCAGCAGCCCCGGACTCCGTTTGGGTGAGCAGTTCTTC
d_call: NA; v_call: TRBV3-1; clone_size: many; j_call: TRBJ2-7; cdr3_aa: CASSQEIRAPLYEQYF; cdr3_nt: TGTGCCAGCAGCCAAGAGATAAGGGCCCCGCTCTACGAGCAGTACTTC
d_call: NA; v_call: TRBV9; clone_size: few; j_call: TRBJ2-6; cdr3_aa: CASSGAGANVLTF; cdr3_nt: TGTGCCAGCAGCGGGGCCGGGGCCAACGTCCTGACTTTC
d_call: TRBD2; v_call: TRBV27; clone_size: few; j_call: TRBJ2-1; cdr3_aa: CASSLLLAGGPQNEQFF; cdr3_nt: TGTGCCAGCAGTTTACTCCTAGCGGGAGGGCCTCAAAATGAGCAGTTCTTC
d_call: NA; v_call: TRBV27; clone_size: many; j_call: TRBJ2-7; cdr3_aa: CASSSTSFYEQYF; cdr3_nt: TGTGCCAGCAGTTCCACTAGTTTCTACGAGCAGTACTTC
d_call: NA; v_call: TRBV20-1; clone_size: few; j_call: TRBJ2-3; cdr3_aa: CSAKGPGSKWTDTQYF; cdr3_nt: TGCAGTGCAAAAGGGCCGGGGAGCAAGTGGACAGATACGCAGTATTTT
d_call: TRBD1; v_call: TRBV7-9; clone_size: many; j_call: TRBJ2-5; cdr3_aa: CASSWGQQETQYF; cdr3_nt: TGTGCCAGCAGCTGGGGACAGCAAGAGACCCAGTACTTC
d_call: NA; v_call: TRBV7-9; clone_size: few; j_call: TRBJ1-4; cdr3_aa: CASSFASSLAQNEKLFF; cdr3_nt: TGTGCCAGCAGCTTCGCCTCCTCCTTAGCCCAAAATGAAAAACTGTTTTTT
d_call: NA; v_call: TRBV7-8; clone_size: many; j_call: TRBJ1-3; cdr3_aa: CASSLKNTAGNTIYF; cdr3_nt: TGTGCCAGCAGCTTAAAAAACACAGCTGGAAACACCATATATTTT
d_call: TRBD2; v_call: TRBV7-6; clone_size: NA; j_call: TRBJ2-1; cdr3_aa: CASSSGTSGENEQFF; cdr3_nt: TGTGCCAGCAGCTCCGGGACTAGCGGGGAGAATGAGCAGTTCTTC
d_call: NA; v_call: TRBV27; clone_size: many; j_call: TRBJ2-7; cdr3_aa: CASSLHRSYEQYF; cdr3_nt: TGTGCCAGCAGTTTGCATCGCTCCTACGAGCAGTACTTC
d_call: TRBD1; v_call: TRBV7-2; clone_size: many; j_call: TRBJ2-5; cdr3_aa: CASSNGDRQETQYF; cdr3_nt: TGTGCCAGCAGCAACGGGGACAGGCAAGAGACCCAGTACTTC
d_call: TRBD1; v_call: TRBV6-2/TRBV6-3; clone_size: many; j_call: TRBJ1-1; cdr3_aa: CASSYSGLQGAAEAFF; cdr3_nt: TGTGCCAGCAGTTACTCGGGATTGCAGGGGGCTGCTGAAGCTTTCTTT
d_call: TRBD2; v_call: TRBV9; clone_size: many; j_call: TRBJ2-1; cdr3_aa: CASSVAGGLSYNEQFF; cdr3_nt: TGTGCCAGCAGCGTGGCGGGGGGACTCTCCTACAATGAGCAGTTCTTC
d_call: TRBD2; v_call: TRBV7-6; clone_size: few; j_call: TRBJ2-1; cdr3_aa: CASSLVPLAGGHNEQFF; cdr3_nt: TGTGCCAGCAGCTTAGTCCCACTAGCGGGGGGGCACAATGAGCAGTTCTTC
d_call: NA; v_call: TRBV27; clone_size: NA; j_call: TRBJ2-7; cdr3_aa: CASTTRTTAYEQYF; cdr3_nt: TGTGCCAGCACAACCCGGACCACCGCCTACGAGCAGTACTTC
d_call: NA; v_call: TRBV6-1; clone_size: NA; j_call: TRBJ1-1; cdr3_aa: CASRGWTRVESNTEAFF; cdr3_nt: TGTGCCAGCAGAGGGTGGACCCGGGTGGAGTCGAACACTGAAGCTTTCTTT
d_call: TRBD1; v_call: TRBV7-9; clone_size: few; j_call: TRBJ1-1; cdr3_aa: CASRNSGGPEAFF; cdr3_nt: TGTGCCAGCAGAAATTCAGGGGGGCCTGAAGCTTTCTTT
d_call: NA; v_call: TRBV13; clone_size: few; j_call: TRBJ2-1; cdr3_aa: CASSFFQSSYNEQFF; cdr3_nt: TGTGCCAGCAGCTTTTTCCAGAGCTCCTACAATGAGCAGTTCTTC
d_call: NA; v_call: TRBV4-1; clone_size: many; j_call: TRBJ1-1; cdr3_aa: CASSQGLRVDTEAFF; cdr3_nt: TGCGCCAGCAGCCAAGGTCTCAGGGTGGACACTGAAGCTTTCTTT
d_call: NA; v_call: TRBV7-2; clone_size: many; j_call: TRBJ1-1; cdr3_aa: CASSSRAEAFF; cdr3_nt: TGTGCCAGCAGCTCCCGCGCTGAAGCTTTCTTT
d_call: TRBD2; v_call: TRBV4-2; clone_size: many; j_call: TRBJ2-1; cdr3_aa: CASSRSVGSGSSAPHNEQFF; cdr3_nt: TGTGCCAGCAGCCGCTCGGTGGGTAGCGGGAGTTCAGCTCCCCACAATGAGCAGTTCTTC
d_call: TRBD1; v_call: TRBV20-1; clone_size: many; j_call: TRBJ2-6; cdr3_aa: CSARRLGTGRSGANVLTF; cdr3_nt: TGCAGTGCTAGAAGGCTTGGGACAGGGAGATCTGGGGCCAACGTCCTGACTTTC
d_call: TRBD1; v_call: TRBV9; clone_size: many; j_call: TRBJ1-2; cdr3_aa: CASSGTGLNGYTF; cdr3_nt: TGTGCCAGCAGCGGGACAGGGTTGAATGGCTACACCTTC
d_call: NA; v_call: TRBV29-1; clone_size: NA; j_call: TRBJ1-1; cdr3_aa: CSVEGRAGYTEAFF; cdr3_nt: TGCAGCGTTGAAGGGCGGGCAGGGTATACTGAAGCTTTCTTT
d_call: NA; v_call: TRBV20-1; clone_size: many; j_call: TRBJ2-4; cdr3_aa: CSALRTVLAKNIQYF; cdr3_nt: TGCAGTGCCCTCCGGACAGTCCTAGCCAAAAACATTCAGTACTTC
d_call: TRBD2; v_call: TRBV11-2; clone_size: many; j_call: TRBJ2-7; cdr3_aa: CASSLDQLHKRGPSYEQYF; cdr3_nt: TGTGCCAGCAGCTTAGATCAACTCCATAAGCGGGGGCCCTCCTACGAGCAGTACTTC
d_call: NA; v_call: TRBV6-5; clone_size: many; j_call: TRBJ1-2; cdr3_aa: CASSYSVGYGKEVGYTF; cdr3_nt: TGTGCCAGCAGTTACTCGGTGGGTTACGGAAAAGAAGTTGGCTACACCTTC
d_call: TRBD1; v_call: TRBV29-1; clone_size: many; j_call: TRBJ2-7; cdr3_aa: CSVRTGITYEQYF; cdr3_nt: TGCAGCGTTAGGACAGGGATCACCTACGAGCAGTACTTC
d_call: NA; v_call: TRBV10-3; clone_size: many; j_call: TRBJ2-7; cdr3_aa: CAISVPDTDSYEQYF; cdr3_nt: TGTGCCATCAGTGTCCCTGACACCGATTCCTACGAGCAGTACTTC
d_call: NA; v_call: TRBV25-1; clone_size: many; j_call: TRBJ1-1; cdr3_aa: CASSDMGGTEAFF; cdr3_nt: TGTGCCAGCAGTGACATGGGGGGGACTGAAGCTTTCTTT
d_call: NA; v_call: TRBV20-1; clone_size: many; j_call: TRBJ1-6; cdr3_aa: CSAPGRKNSPLHF; cdr3_nt: TGCAGTGCTCCGGGACGGAAAAATTCACCCCTCCACTTT
d_call: NA; v_call: TRBV29-1; clone_size: many; j_call: TRBJ2-2; cdr3_aa: CSVEVPDRYTGELFF; cdr3_nt: TGCAGCGTTGAGGTTCCGGACAGATACACCGGGGAGCTGTTTTTT
d_call: TRBD2; v_call: TRBV5-4; clone_size: few; j_call: TRBJ2-1; cdr3_aa: CASSLVSTSGRGWDEQFF; cdr3_nt: TGTGCCAGCAGCTTGGTGTCTACTAGCGGGAGGGGGTGGGATGAGCAGTTCTTC
d_call: TRBD2; v_call: TRBV4-3; clone_size: NA; j_call: TRBJ2-1; cdr3_aa: CASSPGTRVSYNEQFF; cdr3_nt: TGCGCCAGCAGCCCAGGGACTAGAGTTTCCTACAATGAGCAGTTCTTC
d_call: NA; v_call: TRBV27; clone_size: few; j_call: TRBJ2-7; cdr3_aa: CASRPPPGSGVSYEQYF; cdr3_nt: TGTGCCAGCAGGCCTCCCCCTGGGAGCGGAGTTTCCTACGAGCAGTACTTC